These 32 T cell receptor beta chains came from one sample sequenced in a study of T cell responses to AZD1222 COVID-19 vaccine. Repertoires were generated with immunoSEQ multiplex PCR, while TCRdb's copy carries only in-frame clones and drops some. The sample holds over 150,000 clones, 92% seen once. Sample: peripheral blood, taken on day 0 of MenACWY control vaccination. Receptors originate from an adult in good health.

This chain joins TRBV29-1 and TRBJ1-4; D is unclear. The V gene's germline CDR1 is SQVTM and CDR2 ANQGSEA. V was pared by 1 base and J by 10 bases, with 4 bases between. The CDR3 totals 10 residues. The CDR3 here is CSVEGGKLFF. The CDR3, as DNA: TGCAGCGTTGAAGGAGGAAAACTGTTTTTT.

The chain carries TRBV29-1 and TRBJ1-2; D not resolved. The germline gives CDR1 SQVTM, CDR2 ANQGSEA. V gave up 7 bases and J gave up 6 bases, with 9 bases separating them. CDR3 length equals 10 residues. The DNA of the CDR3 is TGCAGCGACGGACGTGATGGCTACACCTTC. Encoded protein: CSDGRDGYTF. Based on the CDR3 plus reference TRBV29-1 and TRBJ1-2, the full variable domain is SAVISQKPSRDICQRGTSLTIQCQVDSQVTMMFWYRQQPGQSLTLIATANQGSEATYESGFVIDKFPISRPNLTFSTLTVSNMSPEDSSIYLCSDGRDGYTFGSGTRLTVV.

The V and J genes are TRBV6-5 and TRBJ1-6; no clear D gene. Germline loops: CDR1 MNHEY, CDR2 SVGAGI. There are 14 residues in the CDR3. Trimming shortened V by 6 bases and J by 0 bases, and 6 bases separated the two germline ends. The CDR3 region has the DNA TGTGCCAGCAGGACTAGCTCCTATAATTCACCCCTCCACTTT. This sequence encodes CASRTSSYNSPLHF.

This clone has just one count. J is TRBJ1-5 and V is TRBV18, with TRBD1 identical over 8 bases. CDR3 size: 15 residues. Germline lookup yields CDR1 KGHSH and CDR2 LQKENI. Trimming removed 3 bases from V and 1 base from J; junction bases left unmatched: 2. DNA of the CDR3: TGTGCCAGCTCACCCGACAGGGGAAGCAATCAGCCCCAGCATTTT. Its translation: CASSPDRGSNQPQHF.

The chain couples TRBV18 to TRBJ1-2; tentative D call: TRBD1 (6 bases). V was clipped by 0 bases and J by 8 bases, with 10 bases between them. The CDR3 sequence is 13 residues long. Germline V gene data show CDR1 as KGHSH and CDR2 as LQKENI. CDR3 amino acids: CASSPPWQGGYTF. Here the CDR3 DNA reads TGTGCCAGCTCACCACCGTGGCAGGGGGGCTACACCTTC.

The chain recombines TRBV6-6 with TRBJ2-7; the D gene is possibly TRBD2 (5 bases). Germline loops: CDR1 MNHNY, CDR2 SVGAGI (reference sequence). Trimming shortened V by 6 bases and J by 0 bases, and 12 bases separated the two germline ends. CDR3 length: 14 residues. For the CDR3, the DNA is TGTGCCAGCAGGGACTTTTCCAGCTCCTACGAGCAGTACTTC. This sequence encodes CASRDFSSSYEQYF.

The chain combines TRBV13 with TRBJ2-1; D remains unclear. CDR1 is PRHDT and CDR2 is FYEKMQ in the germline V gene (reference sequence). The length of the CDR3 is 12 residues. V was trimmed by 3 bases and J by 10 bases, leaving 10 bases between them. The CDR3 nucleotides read TGTGCCAGCAGCTTTGACCAGCGCGAGCAGTTCTTC. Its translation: CASSFDQREQFF.

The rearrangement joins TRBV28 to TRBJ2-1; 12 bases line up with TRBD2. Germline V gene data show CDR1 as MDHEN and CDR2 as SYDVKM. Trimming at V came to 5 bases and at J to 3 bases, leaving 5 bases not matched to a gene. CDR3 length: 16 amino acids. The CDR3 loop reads CASSRSSGRDYNEQFF. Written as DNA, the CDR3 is TGTGCCAGCAGTCGCTCTAGCGGGAGGGACTACAATGAGCAGTTCTTC.

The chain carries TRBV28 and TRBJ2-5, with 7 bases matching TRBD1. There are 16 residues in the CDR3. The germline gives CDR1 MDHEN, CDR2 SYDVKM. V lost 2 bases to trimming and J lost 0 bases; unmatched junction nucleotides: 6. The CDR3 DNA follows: TGTGCCAGCAGTTTACGACAGGGACAGTACCAAGAGACCCAGTACTTC. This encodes CASSLRQGQYQETQYF.

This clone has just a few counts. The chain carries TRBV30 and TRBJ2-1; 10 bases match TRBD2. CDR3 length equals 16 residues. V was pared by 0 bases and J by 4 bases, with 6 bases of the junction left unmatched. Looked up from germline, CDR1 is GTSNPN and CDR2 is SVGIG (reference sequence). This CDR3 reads CAWSVGGTSAYNEQFF. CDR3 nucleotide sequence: TGTGCCTGGAGTGTAGGTGGGACTAGCGCATACAATGAGCAGTTCTTC.

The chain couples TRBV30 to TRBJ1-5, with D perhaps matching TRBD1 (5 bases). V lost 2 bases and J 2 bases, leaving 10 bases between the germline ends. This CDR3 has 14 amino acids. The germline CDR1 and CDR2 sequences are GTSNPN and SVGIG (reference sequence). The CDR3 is CAWSPQGGNQPQHF. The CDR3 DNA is TGTGCCTGGAGTCCTCAGGGAGGCAATCAGCCCCAGCATTTT.

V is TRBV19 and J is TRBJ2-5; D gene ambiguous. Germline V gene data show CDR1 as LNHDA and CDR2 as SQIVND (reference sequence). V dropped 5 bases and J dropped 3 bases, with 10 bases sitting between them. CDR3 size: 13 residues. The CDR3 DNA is TGTGCCAGTAGTCTCGGCAGAGAAGAGACCCAGTACTTC. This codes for CASSLGREETQYF.

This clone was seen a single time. The CDR3 here is CASSLLSSGANVLTF. CDR3 DNA: TGTGCCAGCAGCTTATTGAGCTCTGGGGCCAACGTCCTGACTTTC. The gene calls are TRBV7-9 and TRBJ2-6, with D unclear. CDR1 and CDR2 from the germline V gene are SEHNR and FQNEAQ (reference sequence). V gave up 2 bases and J gave up 0 bases, with 5 bases separating them. The CDR3 extends over 15 amino acids.

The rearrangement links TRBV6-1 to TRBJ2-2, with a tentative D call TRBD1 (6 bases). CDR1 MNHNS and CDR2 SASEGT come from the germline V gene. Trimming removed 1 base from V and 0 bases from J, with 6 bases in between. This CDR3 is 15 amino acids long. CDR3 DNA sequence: TGTGCCAGCAGTGAAGGGACAGCGAACACCGGGGAGCTGTTTTTT. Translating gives CASSEGTANTGELFF.

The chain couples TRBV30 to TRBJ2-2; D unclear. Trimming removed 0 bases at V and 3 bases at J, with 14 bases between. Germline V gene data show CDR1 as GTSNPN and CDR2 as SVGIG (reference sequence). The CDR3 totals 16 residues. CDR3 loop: CAWSVRVPAHTGELFF. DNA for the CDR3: TGTGCCTGGAGTGTGAGAGTTCCAGCCCACACCGGGGAGCTGTTTTTT.

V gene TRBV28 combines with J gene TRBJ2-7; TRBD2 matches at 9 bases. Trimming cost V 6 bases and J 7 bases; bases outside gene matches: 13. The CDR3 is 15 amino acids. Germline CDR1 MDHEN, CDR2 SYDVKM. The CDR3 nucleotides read TGTGCCAGCAGCCAACGGGGTAGCGGGAGTGATGAGCAGTACTTC. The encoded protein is CASSQRGSGSDEQYF.

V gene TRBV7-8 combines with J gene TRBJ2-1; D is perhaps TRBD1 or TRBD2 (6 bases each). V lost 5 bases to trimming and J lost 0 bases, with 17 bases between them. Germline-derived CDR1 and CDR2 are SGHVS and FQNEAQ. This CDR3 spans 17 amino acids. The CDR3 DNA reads TGTGCCAGCAGCCCAATAGGGGGACTCCTCTCCTACAATGAGCAGTTCTTC. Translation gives CASSPIGGLLSYNEQFF.

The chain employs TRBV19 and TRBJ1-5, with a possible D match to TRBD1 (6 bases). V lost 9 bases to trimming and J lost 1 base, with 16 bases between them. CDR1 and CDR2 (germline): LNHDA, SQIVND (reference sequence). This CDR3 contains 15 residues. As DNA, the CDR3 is TGTGCCAGCGGCGGGGGCTCCTGGAGCAATCAGCCCCAGCATTTT. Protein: CASGGGSWSNQPQHF.

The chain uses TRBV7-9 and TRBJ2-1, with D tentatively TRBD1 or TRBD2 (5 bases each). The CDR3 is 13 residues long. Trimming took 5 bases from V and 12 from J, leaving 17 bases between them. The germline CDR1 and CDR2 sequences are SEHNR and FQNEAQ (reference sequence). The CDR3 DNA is TGTGCCAGCAGCCCCACCCAGGTGAGGGGGCAGTTCTTC. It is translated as CASSPTQVRGQFF.

The CDR3 DNA reads TGTGCCACCAGTGAGCCAGGGATAAACACTGAAGCTTTCTTT. Translating it yields CATSEPGINTEAFF. The chain combines TRBV24-1 with TRBJ1-1, with D perhaps TRBD1 (5 bases). Between the trimmed V and J ends, which lost 4 bases and 2 bases, there was a span of 10 bases. CDR3 size: 14 residues. Germline assignment: CDR1 KGHDR and CDR2 SFDVKD.

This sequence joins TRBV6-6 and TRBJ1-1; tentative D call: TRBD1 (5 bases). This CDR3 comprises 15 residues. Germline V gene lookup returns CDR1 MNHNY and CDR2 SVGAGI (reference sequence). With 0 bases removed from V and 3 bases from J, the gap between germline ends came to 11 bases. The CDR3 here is CASSYSSRADTEAFF. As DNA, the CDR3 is TGTGCCAGCAGTTACTCGAGCAGGGCCGACACTGAAGCTTTCTTT.

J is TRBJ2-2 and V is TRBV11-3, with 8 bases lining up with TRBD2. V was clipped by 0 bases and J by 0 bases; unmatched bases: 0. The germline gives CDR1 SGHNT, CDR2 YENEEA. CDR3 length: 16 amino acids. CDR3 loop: CASSLDGRANTGELFF. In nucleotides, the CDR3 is TGTGCCAGCAGCTTAGACGGGAGGGCGAACACCGGGGAGCTGTTTTTT.

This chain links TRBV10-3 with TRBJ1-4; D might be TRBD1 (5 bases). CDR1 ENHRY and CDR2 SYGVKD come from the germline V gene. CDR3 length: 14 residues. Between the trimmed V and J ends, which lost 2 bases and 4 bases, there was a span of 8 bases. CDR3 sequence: CAISEGRDNEKLFF. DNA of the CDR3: TGTGCCATCAGTGAGGGCAGGGATAATGAAAAACTGTTTTTT.

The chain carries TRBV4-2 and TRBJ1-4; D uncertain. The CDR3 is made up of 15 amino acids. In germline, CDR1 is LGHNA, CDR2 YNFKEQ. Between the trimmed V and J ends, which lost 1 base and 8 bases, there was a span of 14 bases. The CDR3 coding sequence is TGTGCCAGCAGCCAAGGGGTAGGCGGGCAAGAAAAACTGTTTTTT. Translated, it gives CASSQGVGGQEKLFF.

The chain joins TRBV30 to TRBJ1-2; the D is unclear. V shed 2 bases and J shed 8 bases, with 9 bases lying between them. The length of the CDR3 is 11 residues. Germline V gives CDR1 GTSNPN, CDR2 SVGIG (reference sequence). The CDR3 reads CAWSSLLGYTF. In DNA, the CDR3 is TGTGCCTGGAGTTCTCTCCTAGGCTACACCTTC.

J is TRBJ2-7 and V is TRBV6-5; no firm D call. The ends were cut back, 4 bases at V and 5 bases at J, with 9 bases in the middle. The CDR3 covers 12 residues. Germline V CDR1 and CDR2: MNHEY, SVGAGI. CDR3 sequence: CASSWDSNEQYF. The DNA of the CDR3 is TGTGCCAGCAGTTGGGATAGCAACGAGCAGTACTTC.

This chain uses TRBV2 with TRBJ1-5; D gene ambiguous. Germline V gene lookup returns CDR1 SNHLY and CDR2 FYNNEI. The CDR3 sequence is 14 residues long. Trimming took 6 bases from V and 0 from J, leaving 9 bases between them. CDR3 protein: CASRIPYSNQPQHF. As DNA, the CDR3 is TGTGCCAGCAGAATCCCCTATAGCAATCAGCCCCAGCATTTT.

The CDR3 protein is CATHRNNYGYTF. The CDR3 nucleotides read TGTGCCACCCACAGGAATAACTATGGCTACACCTTC. The chain uses TRBV28 and TRBJ1-2, with D perhaps TRBD1 (5 bases). The CDR3 has 12 amino acids. Germline loops: CDR1 MDHEN, CDR2 SYDVKM. V shed 10 bases and J shed 1 base, with 10 bases lying between them.

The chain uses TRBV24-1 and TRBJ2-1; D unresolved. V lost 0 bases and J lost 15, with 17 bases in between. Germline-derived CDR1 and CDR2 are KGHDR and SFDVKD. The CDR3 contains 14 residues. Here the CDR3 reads CATSDLQPNGPTFF. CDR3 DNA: TGTGCCACCAGTGATTTGCAACCCAACGGGCCCACGTTCTTC.

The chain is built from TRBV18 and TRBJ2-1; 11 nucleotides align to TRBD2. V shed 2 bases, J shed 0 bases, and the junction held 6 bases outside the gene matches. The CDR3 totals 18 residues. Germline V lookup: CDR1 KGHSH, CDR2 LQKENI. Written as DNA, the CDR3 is TGTGCCAGCTCACCAGAGACTAGCGGGATTAGCTCCTACAATGAGCAGTTCTTC. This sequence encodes CASSPETSGISSYNEQFF. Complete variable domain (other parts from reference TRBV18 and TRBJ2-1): NAGVMQNPRHLVRRRGQEARLRCSPMKGHSHVYWYRQLPEEGLKFMVYLQKENIIDESGMPKERFSAEFPKEGPSILRIQQVVRGDSAAYFCASSPETSGISSYNEQFFGPGTRLTVL.

The DNA for the CDR3 is TGTGCCAGCACCCGGACAGTTCTGAACACTGAAGCTTTCTTT. This encodes CASTRTVLNTEAFF. The chain combines TRBV2 with TRBJ1-1; tentatively, D is TRBD1 (6 bases). CDR3 length: 14 amino acids. The V gene lost 7 bases and the J gene lost 0 bases, with 12 bases spanning the gap. Germline CDR1 and CDR2: SNHLY and FYNNEI.

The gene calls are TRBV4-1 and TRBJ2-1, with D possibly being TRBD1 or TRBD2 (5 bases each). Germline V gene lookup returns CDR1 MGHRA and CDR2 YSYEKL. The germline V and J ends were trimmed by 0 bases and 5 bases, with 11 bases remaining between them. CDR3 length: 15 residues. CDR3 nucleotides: TGCGCCAGCAGCCAAGATTGGGGGTACGACAATGAGCAGTTCTTC. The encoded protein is CASSQDWGYDNEQFF.